One and the same sample provided the 25 T cell receptor beta chains below, sequenced in a study of beta chain features in type 1 diabetes. Of the isolated RNA, all was reverse transcribed, and so the sequenced material was expressed TCRB transcripts. Produced via immunoSEQ multiplex PCR; TCRdb's table is partial and in-frame only. The table has about 340,000 clones, 7% to 9% seen once; the top ten hold 0.44%. Sample: central memory CD4+ T cells from blood. The receptors here all came from a woman younger than 30 in good health.

The J gene is TRBJ1-1, the V gene TRBV6-6, with D possibly being TRBD1 (5 bases). The CDR3 covers 15 residues. V was clipped by 3 bases and J by 0 bases, with 11 bases between them. Germline V gives CDR1 MNHNY, CDR2 SVGAGI (reference sequence). The DNA of the CDR3 is TGTGCCAGCAGTTATCCGACAGCTATGAACACTGAAGCTTTCTTT. Amino acids: CASSYPTAMNTEAFF.

The chain has TRBV4-3 and TRBJ2-6; D is unclear. The V and J ends lost 2 bases and 1 base respectively, with 15 bases between them. The germline gives CDR1 LGHNA, CDR2 YSLEER. CDR3 length: 18 amino acids. The CDR3 here is CASSQSAVPLSGANVLTF. CDR3 nucleotides: TGCGCCAGCAGCCAATCGGCGGTCCCACTATCTGGGGCCAACGTCCTGACTTTC.

Comments on this clone: Other DNA variants within this sample encode the same CDR3. The rearrangement uses TRBV4-3 and TRBJ2-3, with TRBD2 as a possible D gene (5 bases). This CDR3 contains 13 residues. Germline values: CDR1 LGHNA, CDR2 YSLEER. V shed 3 bases and J shed 4 bases, with 8 bases lying between them. The CDR3 coding sequence is TGCGCCAGCAGCCAGGAACTAGCAGATACGCAGTATTTT. Its translation is CASSQELADTQYF.

This clone appeared many times. V is TRBV6-5 and J is TRBJ1-1; 8 bases line up with TRBD1. The V gene end was trimmed by 6 bases and the J gene end by 5 bases; junction bases not matched to a gene: 8. Per germline, CDR1 MNHEY and CDR2 SVGAGI. The CDR3 is 14 residues long. This chain's CDR3 is CASRWTGKGTEAFF. The CDR3 bases are TGTGCCAGCAGATGGACAGGGAAAGGGACTGAAGCTTTCTTT.

The CDR3 loop is CASSLVVSAGGRYTQYF. The CDR3 DNA sequence: TGTGCCAGCAGCTTGGTGGTTTCGGCGGGAGGGCGGTATACGCAGTATTTT. The rearrangement joins TRBV5-6 to TRBJ2-3; 9 positions match TRBD2. The CDR3 contains 17 residues. V lost 0 bases and J lost 7; bases outside the gene matches: 12. CDR1 is SGHDT, CDR2 YYEEEE, per germline.

This clone has more than one count but fewer than ten. A much bigger clone sits one base away, suggesting this may be a read error. Other DNA sequences within the sample encode an identical CDR3. This chain joins TRBV7-9 and TRBJ2-2, with D maybe TRBD2 (6 bases). The germline CDR1 and CDR2 sequences are SEHNR and FQNEAQ (reference sequence). The CDR3 length is 13 residues. The CDR3 here is CASSRLESGELFF. CDR3 nucleotide sequence: TGTGCCAGCAGCCGACTAGAGTCCGGGGAGCTATTTTTT.

This clone was seen a handful of times. This CDR3 is CASSDSQGVTEAFF. CDR3 nucleotide sequence: TGTGCCAGCAGCGACTCACAGGGTGTCACTGAAGCTTTCTTT. This chain connects TRBV11-2 to TRBJ1-1; TRBD1 is a possible D gene (6 bases). Germline V CDR1 and CDR2: SGHAT, FQNNGV. Trimming took 5 bases from V and 4 from J, leaving 14 bases between them. The CDR3 extends over 14 amino acids.

V gene TRBV6-1 combines with J gene TRBJ2-5, with 8 bases aligning to TRBD2. The CDR3 contains 20 residues. With 3 bases clipped from V and 2 bases from J, the junction kept 20 bases outside the gene matches. Looked up from germline, CDR1 is MNHNS and CDR2 is SASEGT. CDR3 loop: CASSDLRGMVTSVQQETQYF. Here the CDR3 DNA reads TGTGCCAGCAGTGACCTCCGAGGGATGGTGACTAGCGTACAGCAAGAGACCCAGTACTTC.

This clone has a handful of counts. The chain joins TRBV2 to TRBJ2-7, with a possible D match to TRBD2 (5 bases). Germline V CDR1 and CDR2: SNHLY, FYNNEI. The CDR3 length is 13 residues. V dropped 7 bases and J dropped 2 bases, with 12 bases sitting between them. The CDR3 here is CASKSGLPYEQYF. DNA for the CDR3: TGTGCCAGCAAGTCAGGACTCCCCTACGAGCAGTACTTC.

V gene TRBV5-1 combines with J gene TRBJ2-6; D is undetermined. Germline CDR1 SGHRS, CDR2 YFSETQ. Trimming removed 4 bases at V and 0 bases at J, with 20 bases between. The CDR3 is 19 residues long. The CDR3 spells CASSPRTAAVSSGANVLTF. CDR3 nucleotides: TGCGCCAGCAGCCCACGCACCGCCGCAGTCAGCTCTGGGGCCAACGTCCTGACTTTC.

V usage is TRBV7-8 and J usage is TRBJ2-7; the match to TRBD2 covers 10 bases. CDR1 is SGHVS and CDR2 is FQNEAQ in the germline V gene. The CDR3 contains 14 residues. V shed 2 bases, J shed 9 bases, and the junction held 7 bases outside the gene matches. CDR3 region: CASSLTSGTAGQYF. The CDR3 DNA sequence: TGTGCCAGCAGCTTAACTAGCGGGACCGCGGGGCAGTACTTC.

This clone has a handful of counts. The rearrangement joins TRBV4-3 to TRBJ1-1; perhaps TRBD1 as D (5 bases). This CDR3 region has 15 residues. V was shortened by 1 base and J by 1 base, with 10 bases between the two germline ends. Germline V gene sequence: CDR1 LGHNA, CDR2 YSLEER. The CDR3 spells CASSQVGGANTEAFF. DNA for the CDR3: TGCGCCAGCAGCCAAGTAGGAGGGGCGAACACTGAAGCTTTCTTT.

This clone was seen more than once but under ten times. The chain employs TRBV7-9 and TRBJ2-7, with a tentative D call TRBD2 (5 bases). Trimming stripped 2 bases from V and 5 bases from J, with 13 bases between. CDR3 size: 14 residues. Per germline, CDR1 SEHNR and CDR2 FQNEAQ (reference sequence). CDR3 protein: CASSLSGMSDEQYF. As DNA, the CDR3 is TGTGCCAGCAGCTTATCCGGGATGTCTGACGAGCAGTACTTC.

This clone was recorded at least ten times. The chain combines TRBV18 with TRBJ2-1; D ambiguous. Trimming took off 4 bases at V and 3 bases at J, with 7 bases between the two ends. The germline V gene has CDR1 KGHSH and CDR2 LQKENI. The CDR3 is 13 amino acids. The CDR3 is CASSQQNYNEQFF. Here the CDR3 DNA reads TGTGCCAGCTCACAACAGAACTACAATGAGCAGTTCTTC.

This clone was counted a few times. V and J are TRBV4-3 and TRBJ2-1; D call uncertain. CDR3 length: 14 amino acids. CDR1 and CDR2 from the germline V gene are LGHNA and YSLEER. Trimming removed 0 bases at V and 4 bases at J, with 7 bases between. This CDR3 reads CASSQDISYNEQFF. The CDR3 bases are TGCGCCAGCAGCCAAGATATCTCATACAATGAGCAGTTCTTC.

This clone has just a few counts. The V and J genes are TRBV20-1 and TRBJ1-1; D remains unclear. With 3 bases removed from V and 9 bases from J, the gap between germline ends came to 11 bases. The CDR3 is 11 residues long. Germline V lookup: CDR1 DFQATT, CDR2 SNEGSKA (reference sequence). The CDR3 reads CSASPSSKAFF. CDR3 coding DNA: TGCAGTGCTAGCCCTTCCTCTAAAGCTTTCTTT.

The genes are TRBV7-3 and TRBJ2-2, with TRBD2 matching over 11 bases. CDR3 size: 19 residues. Trimming took 2 bases from V and 3 from J; bases not matched to a gene: 11. CDR1 is SGHTA, CDR2 FQGTGA, per germline. The CDR3 spells CASSLFPRGLAGYTGELFF. CDR3 in DNA: TGTGCCAGCAGCTTATTCCCCCGCGGACTAGCGGGTTACACCGGGGAGCTGTTTTTT.

This clone was seen a few times. This sequence joins TRBV4-3 and TRBJ2-1; D perhaps matches TRBD2 (5 bases). The CDR3 runs to 18 residues. From germline, CDR1 is LGHNA and CDR2 YSLEER. V lost 0 bases and J lost 3, with 18 bases in between. The CDR3 loop is CASSQDTRAAYHYNEQFF. The CDR3 DNA is TGCGCCAGCAGCCAAGATACGAGGGCAGCCTATCACTACAATGAGCAGTTCTTC.

The rearrangement joins TRBV4-1 to TRBJ2-2, with D possibly being TRBD1 (5 bases). Germline loops: CDR1 MGHRA, CDR2 YSYEKL. CDR3 length: 19 residues. Trimming pared 0 bases from V and 0 bases from J, leaving 17 bases between. The CDR3 here is CASSQENAGADANTGELFF. For the CDR3, the DNA is TGCGCCAGCAGCCAAGAGAACGCTGGGGCGGACGCGAACACCGGGGAGCTGTTTTTT.

The chain carries TRBV7-6 and TRBJ2-5; 8 nucleotides align to TRBD1. The trim removed 2 bases at V and 5 bases at J, leaving 10 bases unmatched. CDR1 is SGHVS and CDR2 is FNYEAQ in the germline V gene. The CDR3 loop spans 16 amino acids. The CDR3 protein is CASSLRPGGAGETQYF. Written as DNA, the CDR3 is TGTGCCAGCAGCTTACGTCCAGGGGGCGCAGGGGAGACCCAGTACTTC.

The rearrangement uses TRBV5-5 and TRBJ2-6, with no clear D. V lost 7 bases and J lost 1, with 6 bases in between. This CDR3 contains 13 residues. Per the germline V gene, CDR1 is SGHKS and CDR2 is YYEKEE (reference sequence). DNA of the CDR3: TGTGCCAGCGGTGGTTCTGGGGCCAACGTCCTGACTTTC. The encoded protein is CASGGSGANVLTF.

The rearrangement links TRBV7-8 to TRBJ2-1; D gene unclear. This CDR3 has 12 residues. The germline gives CDR1 SGHVS, CDR2 FQNEAQ. Trimming stripped 2 bases from V and 15 bases from J, with 14 bases between. The CDR3 reads CASSLSGIFVFF. The CDR3 DNA reads TGTGCCAGCAGCTTATCTGGGATTTTTGTGTTCTTC.

A few counts support this clone. V is TRBV6-1 and J is TRBJ1-1; no clear D gene. The CDR3 runs to 14 residues. Germline V gives CDR1 MNHNS, CDR2 SASEGT. The V end lost 6 bases, the J end lost 1 base, and 12 bases lay between the germline ends. CDR3 protein: CASSPHNGNTEAFF. The CDR3 region has the DNA TGTGCCAGCAGCCCACATAACGGGAACACTGAAGCTTTCTTT.

This clone has ten or more counts. The junction and the germline gene differ at one end; a read error may be behind it. V is TRBV7-7 and J is TRBJ2-5, with TRBD2 as a possible D gene (6 bases). CDR1 is SSHAT and CDR2 is FNYEAQ in the germline V gene (reference sequence). The CDR3 contains 13 residues. In nucleotides, the CDR3 is TGTGCTAGCAGCTCCCTAGCGCAGGAGACCCAGTACTTC. It yields the protein CASSSLAQETQYF. Together with reference TRBV7-7 and TRBJ2-5, the CDR3 gives the full variable domain: GAGVSQSPRYKVTKRGQDVTLRCDPISSHATLYWYQQALGQGPEFLTYFNYEAQPDKSGLPSDRFSAERPEGSISTLTIQRTEQRDSAMYRCASSSLAQETQYFGPGTRLLVL.

This clone appeared a few times. The CDR3 region has the DNA TGTGCCAGCAGCTTGAACCCCGGGACTAGCGGGAGGGCCACGTTAGAGACCCAGTACTTC. Translated, it gives CASSLNPGTSGRATLETQYF. This chain connects TRBV7-6 to TRBJ2-5; 16 bases agree with TRBD2. Germline assignment: CDR1 SGHVS and CDR2 FNYEAQ. V dropped 3 bases and J dropped 4; count of bases not matched to a gene: 14. The CDR3 covers 20 residues.